One and the same sample provided the 13 T cell receptor delta chains below, sequenced in a study of Vδ1+ human thymocytes. What these receptors recognize is not known. General observations from the study: Thymic TRG and TRD repertoires appeared highly polyclonal.

Extracted RNA was reverse transcribed into cDNA. Multiplex PCR used pooled V-gene forward primers and a constant-region reverse primer to amplify CDR3s. TCRdb called clones anew from the multiplex PCR reads with CATT. The table shows about 25,000 delta-chain clones, with approximately 7% occurring only once. The material sequenced was Vdelta1+ gamma-delta thymocytes from the thymus. Subset reported: FACS-sorted CD3+ TCRalphabeta- TCRVdelta1+ TCRVdelta2- thymocytes. These receptor sequences come from a girl under two years old who had congenital heart surgery.

Worth noting for this clone: Other DNA variants within this sample encode the same CDR3. The J gene is TRDJ1, the V gene TRDV1; TRDD3 aligns across 12 bases. This CDR3 is 18 amino acids long. V lost 1 base and J lost 3; bases outside the gene matches: 9. Germline loops: CDR1 TSWWSYY, CDR2 QGS. The CDR3 sequence is CALGEPSDWGILADKLIF. CDR3 DNA sequence: TGTGCTCTTGGGGAACCGTCTGACTGGGGGATACTCGCCGATAAACTCATCTTT.

This clone was detected once. The V gene went uncalled, while the J gene is TRDJ1; the D call in the table, TRDD3, was not verified against the DNA. This CDR3 contains 24 residues. The DNA of the CDR3 is TGTGCTCTTGGGGAACTCCTCCCCCTTCCTATGGCGCTTAATACAAGCTTTTACACCGATAAACTCATCTTT. Translated: CALGELLPLPMALNTSFYTDKLIF.

The table lists this clone with a few counts. V gene TRAV29/DV5 combines with J gene TRDJ1; 10 bases agree with TRDD3. Germline CDR1 reads NSMFDY; CDR2 reads ISSIKDK. This CDR3 region has 19 residues. After removal of 0 bases from V and 0 bases from J, the junction contained 14 bases not matched to a gene. This chain's CDR3 is CAASGLGDKDNVDTDKLIF. The CDR3 nucleotides read TGTGCAGCAAGCGGTCTGGGGGATAAGGACAATGTAGACACCGATAAACTCATCTTT.

The table lists this clone with a few counts. The limits of the CDR3 on the DNA are not certain, so only TCRdb's listed CDR3 is given. The chain carries TRDV1 and TRDJ1; the table's TRDD3 call for D was not verified on the DNA. CDR1 and CDR2 (germline): TSWWSYY, QGS. A total of 31 residues make up the CDR3, ends included. CDR3 residues: CALGELNRLPHSPVLAPSGTGGYACTDKLIF.

This clone was detected a few times. The chain uses TRDV1 and TRDJ1; weak D call: TRDD3 (5 bases). Germline CDR1 and CDR2: TSWWSYY and QGS. The CDR3 length is 15 residues. The germline V and J ends were trimmed by 3 bases and 11 bases, with 22 bases remaining between them. CDR3 sequence (DNA): TGTGCTCTTGGGGACCATACGAGGCAACCCTCTGGGCTCATCTTT. Protein sequence: CALGDHTRQPSGLIF.

The V gene is TRDV1, the J gene TRDJ1; D possibly corresponds to TRDD3 (5 bases). V was clipped by 6 bases and J by 0 bases, with 29 bases between them. Germline V gives CDR1 TSWWSYY, CDR2 QGS. The CDR3 length is 20 residues. CDR3 bases: TGTGCTCTTGGAACTCTCCCCCTGGGACACCGACCGGGGTACACCGATAAACTCATCTTT. Its protein is CALGTLPLGHRPGYTDKLIF.

There are a few counts of this clone. This chain connects TRDV1 to TRDJ1, with 10 bases aligning to TRDD3. J gave up 2 bases and V 8 bases, and 23 bases lay outside the gene matches. This CDR3 region has 20 residues. Germline CDR1 TSWWSYY, CDR2 QGS. CDR3 sequence: CALFSSRPDWGIHQTDKLIF. The CDR3 DNA follows: TGTGCTCTTTTTTCCTCCCGACCTGATTGGGGGATACACCAGACCGATAAACTCATCTTT.

Only a few counts were recorded for this clone. The rearrangement uses TRDV1 and TRDJ1; D ambiguous. The CDR3 covers 18 residues. Germline values: CDR1 TSWWSYY, CDR2 QGS. V shed 3 bases and J shed 0 bases, with 20 bases lying between them. The CDR3 DNA reads as TGTGCTCTTGGGGATGGTTTCGAGAGGGCATTCTACACCGATAAACTCATCTTT. This gives the protein CALGDGFERAFYTDKLIF.

The chain uses TRDV1 and TRDJ1; 9 bases match TRDD3. Germline V CDR1 and CDR2: TSWWSYY, QGS. J gave up 3 bases and V 0 bases, and 29 bases lay outside the gene matches. The CDR3 is made up of 24 amino acids. The CDR3 is CALGELFPATTRTGGIPVADKLIF. The DNA for the CDR3 is TGTGCTCTTGGGGAACTATTCCCTGCTACTACGAGGACCGGGGGGATACCGGTCGCCGATAAACTCATCTTT.

This chain joins TRDV1 and TRDJ1; maybe TRDD2 (8 bases). This CDR3 contains 22 residues. CDR1 and CDR2 (germline): TSWWSYY, QGS. Trimming took 2 bases from V and 3 from J, leaving 34 bases between them. DNA of the CDR3: TGTGCTCTTGGGGAATTACTTCCTACGTGGGGGAGATCCCGGAGGGGGCCCGATAAACTCATCTTT. Protein sequence: CALGELLPTWGRSRRGPDKLIF.

The chain is built from TRDV1 and TRDJ1, with TRDD3 matching 8 bases. Since TCRdb gives no J gene, matching the DNA to germline was used here to assign it. The junction had 13 bases not matched to a gene; V was cut back by 4 bases and J by 0 bases. Germline lookup yields CDR1 TSWWSYY and CDR2 QGS. The CDR3 is made up of 18 amino acids. CDR3 coding DNA: TGTGCTCTTGGGGCCGTTTGGGGGATCGGTTTGTACACCGATAAACTCATCTTT. It codes for CALGAVWGIGLYTDKLIF.

There are a few counts of this clone. The chain carries TRDV1 and TRDJ1; 9 bases are a match to TRDD2. V gave up 4 bases and J gave up 0 bases; unmatched junction bases: 12. Germline CDR1 TSWWSYY, CDR2 QGS. CDR3 length: 18 amino acids. CDR3 nucleotide sequence: TGTGCTCTTGGGGGAAACCTTCCTACTCGTATTTACACCGATAAACTCATCTTT. Translation gives CALGGNLPTRIYTDKLIF.

The table lists this clone with a few counts. The genes are TRDV2 and TRDJ1; D not certain. Germline V lookup: CDR1 GEAIGNYY, CDR2 EKD. The CDR3 spans 14 residues. Trimming cost V 0 bases and J 8 bases, with 15 bases left between them. The DNA of the CDR3 is TGTGCCTGTGACACCAGCACGGACAAGACGAAACTCATCTTT. It encodes CACDTSTDKTKLIF.